These 17 T cell receptor beta chains were sequenced from one sample in a study of shared clonotypes between healthy human individuals. The method was immunoSEQ multiplex PCR; TCRdb's version includes in-frame clones alone and lacks a portion of them. Counted here are fewer than 2.5 million clones, approximately 93% occurring once; the ten biggest clones make up around 0.37%. Material for sequencing was naive CD4+ T cells from PBMCs. The sample's subset: CD45RA+ positively selected. The receptor set was obtained from a man aged 18-30 years in good health. Some clones in this sample may be carry-over from other donors' samples.

The rearrangement uses TRBV19 and TRBJ2-7; no firm D call. Trimming took 3 bases from V and 3 from J, leaving 12 bases between them. The CDR3 consists of 14 residues. CDR1 is LNHDA and CDR2 is SQIVND in the germline V gene (reference sequence). CDR3 sequence (DNA): TGTGCCAGTAGTATGAGCCAGAAGAACTACGAGCAGTACTTC. Its translation is CASSMSQKNYEQYF.

This sequence joins TRBV7-9 and TRBJ2-2; D ambiguous. V lost 11 bases, J lost 4 bases, and 8 bases lay in between. This CDR3 contains 11 residues. In germline, CDR1 is SEHNR, CDR2 FQNEAQ (reference sequence). The CDR3 spells CAGVTTGELFF. As DNA, the CDR3 is TGTGCCGGGGTCACCACCGGGGAGCTGTTTTTT.

In DNA, the CDR3 is TGTGCCAGCAGTTTATCTAGCGGGAGCCACGAGACCCAGTACTTC. As protein: CASSLSSGSHETQYF. The V and J genes are TRBV28 and TRBJ2-5, with 10 bases lining up with TRBD2. This CDR3 comprises 15 residues. Germline trimming cut 1 base from V and 5 bases from J; bases unmatched to any gene: 4. The germline CDR1 and CDR2 sequences are MDHEN and SYDVKM.

The chain combines TRBV6-1 with TRBJ2-6; TRBD2 is a possible D gene (6 bases). V lost 2 bases and J 0 bases, leaving 11 bases between the germline ends. The germline V gene has CDR1 MNHNS and CDR2 SASEGT. The CDR3 runs 17 residues. CDR3 sequence (DNA): TGTGCCAGCAGTGAACGGGCGGGGAGCTCTGGGGCCAACGTCCTGACTTTC. It encodes CASSERAGSSGANVLTF.

V gene TRBV6-1 combines with J gene TRBJ2-1; unclear D gene. The germline V and J ends were trimmed by 3 bases and 2 bases, with 8 bases remaining between them. Germline CDR1 and CDR2: MNHNS and SASEGT. CDR3 length: 14 amino acids. The CDR3 DNA reads as TGTGCCAGCAGTGAGATAAGCCCCTACAATGAGCAGTTCTTC. This codes for CASSEISPYNEQFF.

This chain joins TRBV5-1 and TRBJ2-7, with no clear D. V lost 1 base to trimming and J lost 3 bases, with 14 bases between them. In germline, CDR1 is SGHRS, CDR2 YFSETQ. CDR3 length: 15 amino acids. CDR3 sequence reads: CASSLFSRRVYEQYF. CDR3 nucleotide sequence: TGCGCCAGCAGCTTGTTTTCCAGACGGGTCTACGAGCAGTACTTC.

This rearrangement joins TRBV5-1 to TRBJ1-4; 7 bases line up with TRBD1. Trimming at V came to 4 bases and at J to 8 bases, leaving 11 bases not matched to a gene. Germline CDR1 and CDR2: SGHRS and YFSETQ. This CDR3 has 15 amino acids. CDR3 loop: CASSRAGGLEEKLFF. For the CDR3, the DNA is TGCGCCAGCAGCCGTGCAGGGGGGTTGGAAGAAAAACTGTTTTTT. Supplemented by reference TRBV5-1 and TRBJ1-4, the full variable domain reads KAGVTQTPRYLIKTRGQQVTLSCSPISGHRSVSWYQQTPGQGLQFLFEYFSETQRNKGNFPGRFSGRQFSNSRSEMNVSTLELGDSALYLCASSRAGGLEEKLFFGSGTQLSVL.

This clone was detected a few times. The CDR3 sequence is CASGQNNQPQHF. In nucleotides, the CDR3 is TGTGCCAGCGGACAGAACAATCAGCCCCAGCATTTT. The genes are TRBV2 and TRBJ1-5; a possible D gene is TRBD1 (6 bases). Trimming took 8 bases from V and 3 from J, leaving 8 bases between them. The CDR3 consists of 12 residues. Germline V gene data show CDR1 as SNHLY and CDR2 as FYNNEI.

The V call is TRBV6-6, the J call TRBJ1-1; no reliable D call. This CDR3 spans 15 amino acids. Trimming shortened V by 0 bases and J by 0 bases, and 8 bases separated the two germline ends. Germline assignment: CDR1 MNHNY and CDR2 SVGAGI (reference sequence). CDR3 residues: CASSYSKHLNTEAFF. The DNA of the CDR3 is TGTGCCAGCAGTTACTCGAAACATTTGAACACTGAAGCTTTCTTT.

J is TRBJ1-4 and V is TRBV9; the D gene is possibly TRBD1 (5 bases). V shed 1 base and J shed 3 bases, with 10 bases lying between them. The V gene's germline CDR1 is SGDLS and CDR2 YYNGEE. The CDR3 contains 15 residues. CDR3 coding DNA: TGTGCCAGCAGCGTAACGGGCAGGGCTAATGAAAAACTGTTTTTT. Amino acid sequence: CASSVTGRANEKLFF.

The chain is built from TRBV18 and TRBJ1-1; D is uncertain. V lost 6 bases, J lost 2 bases, and 13 bases lay in between. The length of the CDR3 is 14 residues. Germline values: CDR1 KGHSH, CDR2 LQKENI. CDR3 sequence: CASSPRRVNTEAFF. CDR3 nucleotides: TGTGCCAGCTCTCCCCGGCGGGTTAACACTGAAGCTTTCTTT.

CDR3 in amino acids: CASSQGGQGGPHQPQHF. The CDR3 bases are TGTGCCAGCAGCCAGGGGGGCCAGGGAGGGCCCCATCAGCCCCAGCATTTT. This chain connects TRBV7-8 to TRBJ1-5; 7 bases align to TRBD1. Germline V gene data show CDR1 as SGHVS and CDR2 as FQNEAQ. CDR3 length: 17 residues. Trimming removed 5 bases from V and 5 bases from J; junction bases left unmatched: 15.

The chain has TRBV5-1 and TRBJ2-7; 8 bases map to TRBD1. In germline, CDR1 is SGHRS, CDR2 YFSETQ. J lost 4 bases, V lost 5 bases, and 14 bases had no gene match. The CDR3 spans 16 residues. The CDR3 sequence: CASRRTTGQAVYEQYF. In nucleotides, the CDR3 is TGCGCCAGCAGACGTACGACGGGACAGGCCGTTTACGAGCAGTACTTC.

The J gene is TRBJ2-5, the V gene TRBV4-1; D ambiguous. V lost 0 bases and J 5 bases, leaving 7 bases between the germline ends. Germline V gives CDR1 MGHRA, CDR2 YSYEKL. This CDR3 comprises 13 residues. In DNA form, the CDR3 reads TGCGCCAGCAGCCAAGATTCCGGGGAGACCCAGTACTTC. This codes for CASSQDSGETQYF.

The gene calls are TRBV11-2 and TRBJ2-2; D possibly matches TRBD1 or TRBD2 (5 bases each). Germline assignment: CDR1 SGHAT and CDR2 FQNNGV. The germline V and J ends were trimmed by 6 bases and 1 base, with 15 bases remaining between them. This CDR3 comprises 16 residues. CDR3 in amino acids: CASRQPGRRNTGELFF. CDR3 nucleotide sequence: TGTGCCAGCAGGCAACCGGGACGGAGGAACACCGGGGAGCTGTTTTTT.

The CDR3 bases are TGTGCCAGCAGTGCGGGAGCCCTCGCCGGGGCCAACGTCCTGACTTTC. It encodes CASSAGALAGANVLTF. The rearrangement uses TRBV28 and TRBJ2-6, with 7 bases matching TRBD2. The CDR3 is made up of 16 amino acids. Per germline, CDR1 MDHEN and CDR2 SYDVKM. Germline trimming cut 5 bases from V and 4 bases from J; bases unmatched to any gene: 8.

This chain uses TRBV7-8 with TRBJ2-5; TRBD1 or TRBD2 may be the D gene (5 bases each). The V and J ends lost 2 bases and 1 base respectively, with 14 bases between them. There are 16 residues in the CDR3. In germline, CDR1 is SGHVS, CDR2 FQNEAQ. The CDR3 nucleotides are TGTGCCAGCAGCTTACGTTGGGGGATAACCCAAGAGACCCAGTACTTC. It encodes CASSLRWGITQETQYF.